The clone carrying this TCR beta chain was recorded a few times. Its target is not known. Treatment indicated: roughly nine-day PBMC culture with coronavirus spike peptide pools or control peptides (ViraFEST assay). T cells were expanded with peptide pools, and expanded clonotypes were identified by TCR sequencing. The record originates from a study of vaccination and CD4 T cells after COVID-19. Overall study: Some control cultures received a CEFX pool, which served as the positive control. Others received an HIV-1 Nef pool or no peptide. Study conclusions and caveats: In convalescent patients, 304 of 307 vaccine-specific clones were mono-reactive for SARS-CoV-2 spike.

V lost 2 bases, J lost 7 bases, and 8 bases lay in between. This CDR3 is 12 amino acids long. CDR1 and CDR2 (germline): LNHDA, SQIVND (reference sequence). Sequenced with the Oncomine TCR Beta short-read assay was DNA taken from cultured CD4+ T cells. It was cultured CD4+ T cells from which genomic DNA was extracted. TCRdb itself ran the PCR reads through MiXCR, one entry per CDR3 protein. The sample yields about 14,000 distinct CDR3 sequences, approximately 40% seen once. The sample consisted of CD4+ T cells from blood, cultured in vitro. The chain uses TRBV19 and TRBJ1-2; a weak D match, TRBD1 (6 bases). This sequence originates from a human donor who had recovered from COVID-19. CDR3 region: CASSIMGAGYTF. In DNA form, the CDR3 reads TGTGCCAGTAGTATAATGGGGGCTGGCTACACCTTC. Combining the CDR3 with reference TRBV19 and TRBJ1-2 gives the whole variable domain DGGITQSPKYLFRKEGQNVTLSCEQNLNHDAMYWYRQDPGQGLRLIYYSQIVNDFQKGDIAEGYSVSREKKESFPLTVTSAQKNPTAFYLCASSIMGAGYTFGSGTRLTVV.